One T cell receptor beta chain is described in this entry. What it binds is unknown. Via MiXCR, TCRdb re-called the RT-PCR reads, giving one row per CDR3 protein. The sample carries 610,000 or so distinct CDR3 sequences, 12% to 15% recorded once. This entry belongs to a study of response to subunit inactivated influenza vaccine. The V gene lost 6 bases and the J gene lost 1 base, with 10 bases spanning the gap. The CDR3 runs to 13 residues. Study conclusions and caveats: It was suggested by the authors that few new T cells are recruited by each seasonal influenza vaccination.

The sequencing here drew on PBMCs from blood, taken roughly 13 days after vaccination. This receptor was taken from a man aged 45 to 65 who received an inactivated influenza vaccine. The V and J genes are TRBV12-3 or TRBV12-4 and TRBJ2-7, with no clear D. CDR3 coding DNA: TGTGCCAGCAGCCCCCATATTTCCTACGAGCAGTACTTC. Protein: CASSPHISYEQYF.